The present T cell receptor beta chain was sequenced within a study of cytomegalovirus exposure and HLA in healthy donors. Remarks on this clone: Its antigen remains unidentified.

Germline V lookup: CDR1 PRHDT, CDR2 FYEKMQ (reference sequence). The V and J ends lost 10 bases and 7 bases, in that order; junction bases with no gene match: 11. The CDR3 totals 14 residues. PCR was performed using 60 Vbeta and 13 Jbeta primers. TCRdb keeps only in-frame clones here, not all; method: immunoSEQ multiplex PCR. Found here are more than 150,000 clones, 70% to 85% of them singletons; the top ten hold about 1.5%. General study findings and limits: Presence/absence analysis assumed near-uniform sequencing depth across donors.

The chain links TRBV13 to TRBJ2-3; 10 positions match TRBD2. Sequenced: PBMCs. The sequence was collected from a man aged 18-30 years in good health and CMV-seronegative. The CDR3 spells CATDLAGDENTQYF. The CDR3 DNA follows: TGTGCCACCGATCTAGCGGGAGATGAAAATACGCAGTATTTT.